Listed below are T cell receptor beta chains from one sample, sequenced in a study of glioma-infiltrating T cells. TCRdb passed the multiplex PCR reads through MiXCR, listing each CDR3 protein once. The data contain roughly 100,000 distinct CDR3 sequences, 25% to 35% of them seen just once; the ten biggest clones take up 40% to 45%. Sequences were obtained from glioma tissue, nonneoplastic brain tissue, or PBMCs (not recorded which). All receptors come from a human donor with low-grade glioma or glioblastoma, undergoing nonglioma brain surgery, or in good health (not recorded which). CDR3s include the opening cysteine and the closing phenylalanine or tryptophan. The order of the fields is CDR3 DNA, CDR3 protein, V gene, J gene, clone size, D gene. D genes are given only for firm matches. Rows give clone size only sometimes, using once, few, many, or a class for an expanded clone.

DNA: TGTGCCTCCTCAAGCGGGGCAGAAACAGATACGCAGTATTTT
CDR3: CASSSGAETDTQYF
V: TRBV6-4
J: TRBJ2-3
size: .
D: TRBD2

DNA: TGTGCCACCAGTGATCCAGGGGTTTGGGAGACCCAGTACTTC
CDR3: CATSDPGVWETQYF
V: TRBV24-1
J: TRBJ2-5
size: .
D: .

DNA: TGTGCCAGCGCTAGCGGGGCTACAGATACGCAGTATTTT
CDR3: CASASGATDTQYF
V: TRBV12-3/TRBV12-4
J: TRBJ2-3
size: many
D: TRBD2

DNA: TGTGCCAGCAGTTCCCCGGAGGGATCGGTTCGAGAGACCCAGTACTTC
CDR3: CASSSPEGSVRETQYF
V: TRBV28
J: TRBJ2-5
size: many
D: .

DNA: TGTGCCAGCAGAAGAGAGGGTTGGGCCCTCAATGAGCAGTTCTTC
CDR3: CASRREGWALNEQFF
V: TRBV7-2
J: TRBJ2-1
size: many
D: .

DNA: TGTGCCAGCAGCTTTCAGAGTTTACAAGAGACCCAGTACTTC
CDR3: CASSFQSLQETQYF
V: TRBV3-1
J: TRBJ2-5
size: many
D: .

DNA: TGTGCCAGTAGTATAGACCAGGGGGCGCGTACTGAAGCTTTCTTT
CDR3: CASSIDQGARTEAFF
V: TRBV19
J: TRBJ1-1
size: many
D: TRBD1

DNA: TGTGCCTGGAGTGGGACAGGGCGCGGGGAGACCCAGTACTTC
CDR3: CAWSGTGRGETQYF
V: TRBV30
J: TRBJ2-5
size: few
D: TRBD1

DNA: TGTGCCAGCAGCTTAGTTGGGACAGGGTACTACAATGAGCAGTTCTTC
CDR3: CASSLVGTGYYNEQFF
V: TRBV7-2
J: TRBJ2-1
size: many
D: TRBD1

DNA: TGCGCCAGCAGCCAAGATTTAAGGGGTTACACAGATACGCAGTATTTT
CDR3: CASSQDLRGYTDTQYF
V: TRBV4-3
J: TRBJ2-3
size: many
D: .

DNA: TGTGCCAGCACTCTACGACAGACTAAGGGGGAAAAACTGTTTTTT
CDR3: CASTLRQTKGEKLFF
V: TRBV6-1
J: TRBJ1-4
size: .
D: .